The clone carrying this TCR beta chain was detected once. What it binds is not known. These data come from a study of T cell responses to AZD1222 COVID-19 vaccine. Study-level results: Only after the peak T cell response were repertoires sampled. Of the AZD1222 recipients, only 5 or 6 were seropositive at baseline. Donors in the cohort were predominantly white British and more often female, and clonal diversity was possibly underestimated. As reported, nearly half of all spike-specific TCRs target variant regions that are unmutated.

TCRdb's copy holds only in-frame clones and misses some; the assay was immunoSEQ multiplex PCR. The data show approximately 180,000 clones, 80% to 90% seen once. CDR3 length: 15 residues. The germline V and J ends were trimmed by 3 bases and 8 bases, with 18 bases remaining between them. The germline gives CDR1 SGHTA, CDR2 FQGNSA. The chain couples TRBV7-2 to TRBJ2-3; maybe TRBD2 (6 bases). The material sequenced was peripheral blood, taken 28 days after the second dose of the MenACWY control vaccine. The TCR comes from an adult who received the MenACWY meningococcal vaccine as a control. The CDR3 reads CASSFDRDGAGTQYF. The CDR3 nucleotides are TGTGCCAGCAGCTTTGATCGGGACGGAGCGGGTACGCAGTATTTT. Based on the CDR3 plus reference TRBV7-2 and TRBJ2-3, the full variable domain is GAGVSQSPSNKVTEKGKDVELRCDPISGHTALYWYRQSLGQGLEFLIYFQGNSAPDKSGLPSDRFSAERTGGSVSTLTIQRTQQEDSAVYLCASSFDRDGAGTQYFGPGTRLTVL.